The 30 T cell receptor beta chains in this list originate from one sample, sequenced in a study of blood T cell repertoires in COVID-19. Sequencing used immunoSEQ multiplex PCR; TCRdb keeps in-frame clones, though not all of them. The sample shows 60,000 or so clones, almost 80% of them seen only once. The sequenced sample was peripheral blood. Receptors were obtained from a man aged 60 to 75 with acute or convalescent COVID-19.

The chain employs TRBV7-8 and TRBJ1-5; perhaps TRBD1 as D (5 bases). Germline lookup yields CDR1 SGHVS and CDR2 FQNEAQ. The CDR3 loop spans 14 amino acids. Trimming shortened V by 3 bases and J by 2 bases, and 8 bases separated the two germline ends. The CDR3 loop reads CASSFKGGNQPQHF. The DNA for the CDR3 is TGTGCCAGCAGCTTCAAAGGGGGCAATCAGCCCCAGCATTTT. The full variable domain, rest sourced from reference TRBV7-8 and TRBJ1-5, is GAGVSQSPRYKVAKRGQDVALRCDPISGHVSLFWYQQALGQGPEFLTYFQNEAQLDKSGLPSDRFFAERPEGSVSTLKIQRTQQEDSAVYLCASSFKGGNQPQHFGDGTRLSIL.

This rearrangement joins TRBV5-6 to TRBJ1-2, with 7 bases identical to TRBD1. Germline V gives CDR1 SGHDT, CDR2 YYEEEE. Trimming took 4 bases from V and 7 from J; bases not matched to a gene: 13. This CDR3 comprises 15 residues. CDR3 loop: CASSPGRQGLGGYTF. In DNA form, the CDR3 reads TGTGCCAGCAGCCCCGGACGACAGGGACTGGGTGGCTACACCTTC.

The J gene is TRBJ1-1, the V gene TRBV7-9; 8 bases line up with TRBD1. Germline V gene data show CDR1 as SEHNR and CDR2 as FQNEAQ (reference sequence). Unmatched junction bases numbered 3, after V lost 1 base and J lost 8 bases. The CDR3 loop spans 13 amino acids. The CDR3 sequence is CASSLGTGIEAFF. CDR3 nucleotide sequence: TGTGCCAGCAGCTTAGGGACAGGGATAGAAGCTTTCTTT.

DNA of the CDR3: TGTGCCAGTAGTGTTATGGCGGGTTGGTACACTGAAGCTTTCTTT. Its translation: CASSVMAGWYTEAFF. The chain links TRBV19 to TRBJ1-1, with D hard to call. CDR1 and CDR2 (germline): LNHDA, SQIVND (reference sequence). V was trimmed by 5 bases and J by 3 bases, leaving 16 bases between them. This CDR3 region has 15 residues.

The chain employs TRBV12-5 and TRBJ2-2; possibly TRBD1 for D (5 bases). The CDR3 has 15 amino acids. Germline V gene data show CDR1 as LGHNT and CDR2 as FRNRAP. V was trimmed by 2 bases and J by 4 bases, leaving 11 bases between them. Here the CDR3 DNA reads TGTGCTAGTGGTTTGAGCCAGGGAATCACCGGGGAGCTGTTTTTT. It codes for CASGLSQGITGELFF.

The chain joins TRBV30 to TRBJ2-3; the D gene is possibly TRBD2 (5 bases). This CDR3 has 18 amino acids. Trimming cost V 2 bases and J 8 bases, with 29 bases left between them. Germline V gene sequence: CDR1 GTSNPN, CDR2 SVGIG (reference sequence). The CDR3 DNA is TGTGCCTGGAGTATCACCTTAGGACCCAGCACAGAACGGGGTACGCAGTATTTT. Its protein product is CAWSITLGPSTERGTQYF.

The CDR3 DNA follows: TGTGCCTGGCCTCATAGGACGGAGGGGCAGTACTTC. Amino acids: CAWPHRTEGQYF. This chain joins TRBV30 and TRBJ2-7, with D perhaps matching TRBD2 (6 bases). Germline-derived CDR1 and CDR2 are GTSNPN and SVGIG (reference sequence). Trimming shortened V by 5 bases and J by 9 bases, and 17 bases separated the two germline ends. This CDR3 comprises 12 residues.

CDR3 protein: CASGLYGAGETQPQHF. The CDR3 bases are TGTGCTAGTGGTTTATACGGAGCAGGGGAAACTCAGCCCCAGCATTTT. This chain uses TRBV12-5 with TRBJ1-5; D perhaps matches TRBD1 (6 bases). CDR3 length: 16 amino acids. The V and J ends lost 3 bases and 6 bases respectively, with 18 bases between them. CDR1 is LGHNT and CDR2 is FRNRAP in the germline V gene. Together with reference TRBV12-5 and TRBJ1-5, the CDR3 gives the full variable domain: DARVTQTPRHKVTEMGQEVTMRCQPILGHNTVFWYRQTMMQGLELLAYFRNRAPLDDSGMPKDRFSAEMPDATLATLKIQPSEPRDSAVYFCASGLYGAGETQPQHFGDGTRLSIL.

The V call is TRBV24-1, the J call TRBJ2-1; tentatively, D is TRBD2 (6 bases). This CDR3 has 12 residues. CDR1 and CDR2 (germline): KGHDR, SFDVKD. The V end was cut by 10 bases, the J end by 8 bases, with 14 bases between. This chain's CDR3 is CATQRDSDEQFF. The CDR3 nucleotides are TGTGCCACACAGAGGGACTCGGATGAGCAGTTCTTC.

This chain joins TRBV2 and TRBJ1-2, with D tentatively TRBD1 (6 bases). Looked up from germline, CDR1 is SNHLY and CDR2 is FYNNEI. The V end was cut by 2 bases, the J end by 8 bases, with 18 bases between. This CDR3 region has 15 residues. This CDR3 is CASSETRTAALGYTF. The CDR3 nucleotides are TGTGCCAGCAGTGAAACCCGGACAGCCGCCTTGGGCTACACCTTC. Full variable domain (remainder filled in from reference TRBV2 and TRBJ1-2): EPEVTQTPSHQVTQMGQEVILRCVPISNHLYFYWYRQILGQKVEFLVSFYNNEISEKSEIFDDQFSVERPDGSNFTLKIRSTKLEDSAMYFCASSETRTAALGYTFGSGTRLTVV.

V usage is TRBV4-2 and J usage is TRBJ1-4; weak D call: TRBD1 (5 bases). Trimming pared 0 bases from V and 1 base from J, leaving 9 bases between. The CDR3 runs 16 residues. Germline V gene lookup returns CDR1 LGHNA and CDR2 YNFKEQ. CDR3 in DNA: TGTGCCAGCAGCCAAGATGGGGCAGGAACTAATGAAAAACTGTTTTTT. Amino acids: CASSQDGAGTNEKLFF.

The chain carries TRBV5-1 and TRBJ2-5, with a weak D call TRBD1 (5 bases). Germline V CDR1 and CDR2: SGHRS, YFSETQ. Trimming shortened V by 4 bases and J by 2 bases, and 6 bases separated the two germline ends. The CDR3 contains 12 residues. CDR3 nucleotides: TGCGCCAGCAGCAGACAGCAAGAGACCCAGTACTTC. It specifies CASSRQQETQYF.

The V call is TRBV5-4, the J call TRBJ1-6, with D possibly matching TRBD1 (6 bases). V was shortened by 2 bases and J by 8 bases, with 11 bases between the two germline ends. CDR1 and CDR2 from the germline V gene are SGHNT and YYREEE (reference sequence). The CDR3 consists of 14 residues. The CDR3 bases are TGTGCCAGCAGCTTTAACAGGGAAGATTCACCCCTCCACTTT. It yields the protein CASSFNREDSPLHF.

The CDR3 DNA sequence: TGTGCCAGCAGCTTGGGACAGGGGGATCAGCCCCAGCATTTT. This translates into CASSLGQGDQPQHF. This chain joins TRBV7-8 and TRBJ1-5, with TRBD1 matching 11 bases. Unmatched junction bases numbered 0, after V lost 3 bases and J lost 5 bases. The CDR3 consists of 14 residues. The germline V gene encodes CDR1 SGHVS and CDR2 FQNEAQ.

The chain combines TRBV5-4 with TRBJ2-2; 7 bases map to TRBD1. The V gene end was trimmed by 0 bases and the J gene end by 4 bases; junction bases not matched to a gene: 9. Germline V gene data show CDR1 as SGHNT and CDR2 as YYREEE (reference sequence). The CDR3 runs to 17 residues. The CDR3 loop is CASSLAEVAGGTGELFF. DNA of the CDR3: TGTGCCAGCAGCTTGGCCGAGGTAGCAGGGGGCACCGGGGAGCTGTTTTTT.

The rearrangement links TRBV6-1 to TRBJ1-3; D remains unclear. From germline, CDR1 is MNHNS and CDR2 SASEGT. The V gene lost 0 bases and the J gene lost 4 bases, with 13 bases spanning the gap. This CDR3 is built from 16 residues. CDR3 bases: TGTGCCAGCAGTGAAGCGCCAGGCTTAACCGGAAACACCATATATTTT. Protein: CASSEAPGLTGNTIYF.

CDR3 nucleotides: TGTGCCAGCAGCTCCTCCGAGCATTCACCCCTCCACTTT. Protein: CASSSSEHSPLHF. This chain links TRBV7-2 with TRBJ1-6; D uncertain. V was trimmed by 4 bases and J by 8 bases, leaving 9 bases between them. The germline CDR1 and CDR2 sequences are SGHTA and FQGNSA. CDR3 length equals 13 residues.

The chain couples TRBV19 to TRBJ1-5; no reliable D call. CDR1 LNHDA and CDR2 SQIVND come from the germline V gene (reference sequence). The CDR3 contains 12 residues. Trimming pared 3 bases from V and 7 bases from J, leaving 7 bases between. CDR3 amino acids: CASSIFGQPQHF. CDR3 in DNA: TGTGCCAGTAGTATTTTTGGCCAGCCCCAGCATTTT.

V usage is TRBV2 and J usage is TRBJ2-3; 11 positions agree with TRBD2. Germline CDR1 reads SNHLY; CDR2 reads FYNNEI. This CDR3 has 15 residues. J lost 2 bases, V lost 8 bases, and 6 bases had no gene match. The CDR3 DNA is TGTGCCAGCTCGGGACTAGCGGCGTACACAGATACGCAGTATTTT. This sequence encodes CASSGLAAYTDTQYF. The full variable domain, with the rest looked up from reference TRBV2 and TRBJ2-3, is EPEVTQTPSHQVTQMGQEVILRCVPISNHLYFYWYRQILGQKVEFLVSFYNNEISEKSEIFDDQFSVERPDGSNFTLKIRSTKLEDSAMYFCASSGLAAYTDTQYFGPGTRLTVL.

For the CDR3, the DNA is TGTGCCAGCAGCCCTATGGGACTAGCGGGAGAGACCCAGTACTTC. Protein: CASSPMGLAGETQYF. The rearrangement uses TRBV7-9 and TRBJ2-5; 12 bases match TRBD2. This CDR3 is built from 15 residues. Germline loops: CDR1 SEHNR, CDR2 FQNEAQ (reference sequence). The junction had 5 bases not matched to a gene; V was cut back by 5 bases and J by 4 bases.

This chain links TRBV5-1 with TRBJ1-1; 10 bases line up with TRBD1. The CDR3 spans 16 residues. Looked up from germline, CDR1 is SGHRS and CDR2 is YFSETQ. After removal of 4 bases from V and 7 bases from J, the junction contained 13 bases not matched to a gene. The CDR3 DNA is TGCGCCAGCAGCCCTGTGACAGGGGGCACCCCCCGTGAAGCTTTCTTT. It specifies CASSPVTGGTPREAFF.

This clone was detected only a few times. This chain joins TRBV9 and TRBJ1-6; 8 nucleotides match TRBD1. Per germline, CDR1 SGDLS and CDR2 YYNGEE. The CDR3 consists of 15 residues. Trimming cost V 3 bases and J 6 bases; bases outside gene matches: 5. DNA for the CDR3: TGTGCCAGCAGCGCCGGACAGGGAGGTAATTCACCCCTCCACTTT. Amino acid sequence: CASSAGQGGNSPLHF. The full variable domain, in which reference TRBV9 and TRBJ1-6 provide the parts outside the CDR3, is DSGVTQTPKHLITATGQRVTLRCSPRSGDLSVYWYQQSLDQGLQFLIQYYNGEERAKGNILERFSAQQFPDLHSELNLSSLELGDSALYFCASSAGQGGNSPLHFGNGTRLTVT.

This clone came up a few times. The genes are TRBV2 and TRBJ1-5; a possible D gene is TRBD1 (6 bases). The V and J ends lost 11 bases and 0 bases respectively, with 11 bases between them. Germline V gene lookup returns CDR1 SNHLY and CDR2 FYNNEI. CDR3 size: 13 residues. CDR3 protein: CAGRQVSNQPQHF. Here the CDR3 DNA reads TGTGCCGGGCGACAGGTTAGCAATCAGCCCCAGCATTTT.

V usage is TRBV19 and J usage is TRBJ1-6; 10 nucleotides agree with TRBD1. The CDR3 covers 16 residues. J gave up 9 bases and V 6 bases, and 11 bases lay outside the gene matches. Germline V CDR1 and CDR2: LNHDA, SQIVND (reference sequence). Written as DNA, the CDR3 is TGTGCCAGTAGCCGTTTCATCCGGGACAGGGGTTCACCCCTCCACTTT. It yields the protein CASSRFIRDRGSPLHF.

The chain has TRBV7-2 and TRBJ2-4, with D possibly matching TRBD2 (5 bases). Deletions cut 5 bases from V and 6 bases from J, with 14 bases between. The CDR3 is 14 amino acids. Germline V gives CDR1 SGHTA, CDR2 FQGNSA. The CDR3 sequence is CASSQPDAGNIQYF. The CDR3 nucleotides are TGTGCCAGCAGCCAACCCGATGCGGGAAACATTCAGTACTTC.

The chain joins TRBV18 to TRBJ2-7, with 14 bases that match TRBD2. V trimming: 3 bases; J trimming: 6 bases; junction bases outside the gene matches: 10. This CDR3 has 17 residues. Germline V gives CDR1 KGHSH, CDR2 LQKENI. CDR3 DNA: TGTGCCAGCTCACCGACCGGGACTAGCGGGGGAACGGGCGAGCAGTACTTC. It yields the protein CASSPTGTSGGTGEQYF.

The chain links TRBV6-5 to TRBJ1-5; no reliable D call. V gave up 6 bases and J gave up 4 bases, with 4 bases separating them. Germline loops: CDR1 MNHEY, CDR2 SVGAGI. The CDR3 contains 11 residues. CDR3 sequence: CASSRNQPQHF. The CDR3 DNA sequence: TGTGCCAGCAGCCGTAATCAGCCCCAGCATTTT.

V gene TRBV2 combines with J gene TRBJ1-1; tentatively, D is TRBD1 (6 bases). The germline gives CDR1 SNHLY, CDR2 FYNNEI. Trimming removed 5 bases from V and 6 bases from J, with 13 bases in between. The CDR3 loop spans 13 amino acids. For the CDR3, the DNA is TGTGCCAGCAGTCGGACAGCCCAGGCTGAAGCTTTCTTT. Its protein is CASSRTAQAEAFF.

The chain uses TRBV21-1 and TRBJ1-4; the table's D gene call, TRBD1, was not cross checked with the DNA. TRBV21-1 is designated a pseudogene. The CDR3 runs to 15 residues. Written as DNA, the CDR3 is TGTGCCGGTCAGGGGGCAACGTTAATATATGAAAAACTGTTTTTT. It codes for CAGQGATLIYEKLFF.

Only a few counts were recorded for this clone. CDR3 sequence: CASSLNSGDTIYF. The CDR3 nucleotides are TGTGCCAGCAGCTTAAACTCAGGGGACACCATATATTTT. The rearrangement links TRBV7-3 to TRBJ1-3, with a tentative D call TRBD1 (6 bases). Per germline, CDR1 SGHTA and CDR2 FQGTGA. V gave up 1 base and J gave up 8 bases, with 9 bases separating them. This CDR3 has 13 amino acids.